One sample yielded the 8 T cell receptor beta chains listed below, sequenced in a study of T-cell reconstitution after alpha-beta-depleted transplantation in children. The TCRbeta library was prepared with unique molecular identifiers. TCRdb fed the PCR reads into MiXCR, producing one record per CDR3 protein. This sample yields approximately 200,000 distinct CDR3 sequences, of which more than 12% are seen a single time; approximately 13% belongs to the top ten. The sample was PBMCs from the stem cell graft donor, taken from the stem cell graft. These receptors originate from a human donor who donated a stem cell graft to a child with acute lymphoblastic leukemia.

Of note for this clonotype: This may arise from a read error, as a much more abundant clone is one base away. The chain joins TRBV9 to TRBJ2-1; TRBD2 is a possible D gene (5 bases). CDR1 is SGDLS, CDR2 YYNGEE, per germline. V dropped 3 bases and J dropped 4 bases, with 17 bases sitting between them. This CDR3 is built from 16 residues. The CDR3 DNA follows: TGTGCCAGCAGCGCCGGACTTGGCGGGCATTACAATGAGCAGTTCTTC. This sequence encodes CASSAGLGGHYNEQFF.

A single count supports this clonotype. This may come from a read error, since a much larger clone is one base off. The chain has TRBV6-1 and TRBJ2-1; D ambiguous. The CDR3 loop spans 13 amino acids. CDR1 and CDR2 from the germline V gene are MNHNS and SASEGT. For the CDR3, the DNA is TGTGCCAGCAGTCGGAGCGTCTACAATGAGCAGTTGTTC. Residues: CASSRSVYNEQLF.

This clonotype has more than one count but fewer than ten. The rearrangement uses TRBV11-2 and TRBJ2-5; possibly TRBD1 or TRBD2 for D (6 bases each). The V and J ends lost 0 bases and 7 bases respectively, with 24 bases between them. CDR1 and CDR2 from the germline V gene are SGHAT and FQNNGV. The CDR3 consists of 18 residues. Here the CDR3 DNA reads TGTGCCAGCAGCTTAGATGCACAACAGGGAGGTTTCTGGGGGACCCAGTACTTC. Amino acid sequence: CASSLDAQQGGFWGTQYF.

DNA of the CDR3: TGTGCCAAACGAGAAAGTGAAGGCTCCGGGGAGCTGTTTTTT. Translated, it gives CAKRESEGSGELFF. The V gene is TRBV2, the J gene TRBJ2-2; no clear D gene. V dropped 10 bases and J dropped 6 bases, with 18 bases sitting between them. The germline gives CDR1 SNHLY, CDR2 FYNNEI. This CDR3 contains 14 residues.

The chain carries TRBV12-3 or TRBV12-4 and TRBJ2-3, with D possibly matching TRBD2 (5 bases). The length of the CDR3 is 11 residues. V dropped 2 bases and J dropped 14 bases, with 11 bases sitting between them. CDR3 protein: CASSLRGRRYF. The CDR3 coding sequence is TGTGCCAGCAGTTTACGTGGGAGAAGGTATTTT.

This clonotype has a count of ten or more. V gene TRBV20-1 combines with J gene TRBJ2-5; 8 nucleotides line up with TRBD2. Germline CDR1 is DFQATT and CDR2 is SNEGSKA (reference sequence). Trimming took 0 bases from V and 5 from J; bases not matched to a gene: 5. This CDR3 region has 14 residues. The CDR3: CSAREGSGTETQYF. CDR3 sequence (DNA): TGCAGTGCTAGAGAGGGTAGCGGGACGGAGACCCAGTACTTC.

This clonotype was recorded many times. The CDR3 DNA reads TGTGCCAGCAGCATTGAAAATAGAGTGAACACTGAAGCTTTCTTT. Its translation is CASSIENRVNTEAFF. This chain connects TRBV4-2 to TRBJ1-1; D not resolved. CDR1 is LGHNA and CDR2 is YNFKEQ in the germline V gene. There are 15 residues in the CDR3. V lost 5 bases to trimming and J lost 0 bases, with 13 bases between them.

This clonotype was seen a few times. CDR3 protein: CSAGLAGGSTDTQYF. The CDR3 DNA follows: TGCAGTGCCGGCCTGGCGGGAGGTTCCACAGATACGCAGTATTTT. The chain has TRBV20-1 and TRBJ2-3, with 8 bases identical to TRBD2. Germline CDR1 and CDR2: DFQATT and SNEGSKA (reference sequence). The junction had 10 bases not matched to a gene; V was cut back by 6 bases and J by 2 bases. This CDR3 contains 15 residues.